This note documents a single T cell receptor beta chain sequence. Its specificity is unknown. This specimen belongs to a study of cytomegalovirus exposure and HLA in healthy donors. The PCR contained 60 Vbeta and 13 Jbeta primers. The repertoire was sequenced with immunoSEQ multiplex PCR; TCRdb's copy has only in-frame clones and lacks some. Of almost 200,000 clones in the sample, around 75% were seen once. Overall study findings and caveats: Data from an earlier analysis indicated that most TCR beta V segments were productive either about 87% or about 30% of the time.

The germline V gene encodes CDR1 SGHTA and CDR2 FQGNSA. The germline V and J ends were trimmed by 8 bases and 10 bases, with 12 bases remaining between them. CDR3 length: 11 amino acids. The rearrangement links TRBV7-2 to TRBJ2-1; TRBD2 might be the D (6 bases). Material for sequencing was PBMCs. The sequence was obtained from a male donor in good health and CMV-seropositive. The DNA of the CDR3 is TGTGCCAGCGCTGGAGGGATCGAGCAGTTCTTC. It encodes CASAGGIEQFF.